The entry that follows covers one T cell receptor (beta chain) sequence. The antigen is not known. The CDR3 extends over 13 amino acids. The V gene's germline CDR1 is PRHDT and CDR2 FYEKMQ (reference sequence). V was trimmed by 5 bases and J by 10 bases, leaving 15 bases between them. PCR primers comprised 60 Vbeta and 13 Jbeta primers. Sequencing was performed with immunoSEQ multiplex PCR; in TCRdb, only in-frame clones are kept and a portion is missing. The sample holds 150,000 to 160,000 clones, roughly 85% seen once. The sample is drawn from a study of cytomegalovirus exposure and HLA in healthy donors. Study-wide points: The likely explanation for a cluster of highly shared sequence variants was sequencing artifact. Because they were indistinguishable, some V segments, including TRBV6-2 and TRBV6-3, were excluded.

Sequencing was done on a sample of PBMCs. The clonotype was recovered from a woman under 30 in good health and CMV-seronegative. The chain couples TRBV13 to TRBJ2-1; possible D gene TRBD1, 5 bases. CDR3 coding DNA: TGTGCCAGCAGCCTACCAACTGGGGCCGAGCAGTTCTTC. Its protein product is CASSLPTGAEQFF.